This TCR beta chain stems from a study of T cells of healthy individuals. In TCRdb, the 5' RACE reads were re-called with MiXCR into one record per CDR3 protein. Seen here are roughly 76,000 distinct CDR3 sequences, about 5% observed once, and the top ten hold roughly 7.5%. CDR1 GTSNPN and CDR2 SVGIG come from the germline V gene (reference sequence). The CDR3 has 14 amino acids. V trimming: 2 bases; J trimming: 6 bases; junction bases outside the gene matches: 4. In this sample, this clonotype turned up many times. The J gene is TRBJ2-1, the V gene TRBV30; the match to TRBD1 covers 10 bases. The sequence came from a female donor in good health. Written as DNA, the CDR3 is TGTGCCTGGAGTCGCGGGACAGGGGTCAATGAGCAGTTCTTC. Its protein is CAWSRGTGVNEQFF.